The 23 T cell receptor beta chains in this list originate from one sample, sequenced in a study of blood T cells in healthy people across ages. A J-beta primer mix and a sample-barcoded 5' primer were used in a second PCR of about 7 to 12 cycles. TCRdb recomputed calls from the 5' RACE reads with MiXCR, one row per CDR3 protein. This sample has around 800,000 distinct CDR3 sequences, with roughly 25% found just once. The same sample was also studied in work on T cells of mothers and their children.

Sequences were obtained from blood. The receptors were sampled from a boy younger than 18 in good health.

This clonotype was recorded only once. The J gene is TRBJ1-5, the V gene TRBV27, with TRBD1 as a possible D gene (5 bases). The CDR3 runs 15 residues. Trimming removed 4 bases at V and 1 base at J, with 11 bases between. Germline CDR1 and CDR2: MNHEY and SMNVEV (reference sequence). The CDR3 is CASSSEGFSNQPQHF. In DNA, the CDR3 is TGTGCCAGCAGTTCGGAGGGGTTCAGCAATCAGCCCCAGCATTTT.

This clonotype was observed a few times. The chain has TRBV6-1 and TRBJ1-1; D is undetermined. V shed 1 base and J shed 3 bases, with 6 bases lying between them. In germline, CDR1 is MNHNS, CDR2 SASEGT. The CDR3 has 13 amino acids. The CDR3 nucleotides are TGTGCCAGCAGTGAAGAGGGAGACACTGAAGCTTTCTTT. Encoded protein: CASSEEGDTEAFF.

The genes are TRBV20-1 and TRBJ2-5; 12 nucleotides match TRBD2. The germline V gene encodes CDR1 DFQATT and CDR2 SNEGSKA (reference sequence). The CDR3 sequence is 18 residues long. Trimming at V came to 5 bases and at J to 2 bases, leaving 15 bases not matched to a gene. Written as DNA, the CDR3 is TGCAGTGCTCGCAGCGCTAGCGGGGGGGCTAAATCGCAAGAGACCCAGTACTTC. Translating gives CSARSASGGAKSQETQYF.

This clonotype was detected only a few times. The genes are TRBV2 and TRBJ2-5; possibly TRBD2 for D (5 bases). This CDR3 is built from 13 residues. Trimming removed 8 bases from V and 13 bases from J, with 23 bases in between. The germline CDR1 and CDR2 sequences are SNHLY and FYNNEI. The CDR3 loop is CASRPAADHERYF. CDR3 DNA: TGTGCCAGCCGCCCAGCGGCGGACCACGAGCGGTACTTC.

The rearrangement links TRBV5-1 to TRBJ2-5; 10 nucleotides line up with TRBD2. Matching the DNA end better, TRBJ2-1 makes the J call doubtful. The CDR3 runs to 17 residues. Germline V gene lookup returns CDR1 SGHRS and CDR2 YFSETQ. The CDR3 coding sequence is TGCGCCAGCAGCTTGGATGGGCTAGCGGGAGTATTAAATGAGCAGTTCTTC. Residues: CASSLDGLAGVLNEQFF.

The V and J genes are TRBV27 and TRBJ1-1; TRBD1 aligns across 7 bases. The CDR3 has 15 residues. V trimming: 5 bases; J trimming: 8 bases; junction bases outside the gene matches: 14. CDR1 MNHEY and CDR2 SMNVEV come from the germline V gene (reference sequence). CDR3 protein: CASSPPPTGVGEAFF. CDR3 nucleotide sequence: TGTGCCAGCAGTCCCCCCCCAACAGGGGTCGGAGAAGCTTTCTTT.

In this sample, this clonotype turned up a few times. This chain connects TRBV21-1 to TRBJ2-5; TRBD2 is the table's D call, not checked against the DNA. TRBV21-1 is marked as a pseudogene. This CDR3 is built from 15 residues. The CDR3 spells CASSKACQRARTQYF. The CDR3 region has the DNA TGTGCCAGCAGCAAAGCTTGCCAGCGGGCAAGGACCCAGTACTTC.

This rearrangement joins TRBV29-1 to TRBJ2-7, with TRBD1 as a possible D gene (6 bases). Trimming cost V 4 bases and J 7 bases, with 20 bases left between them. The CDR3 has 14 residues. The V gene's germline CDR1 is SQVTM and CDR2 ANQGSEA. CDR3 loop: CSVATSGTRIEQYF. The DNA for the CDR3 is TGCAGCGTTGCAACCTCCGGGACAAGGATAGAGCAGTACTTC.

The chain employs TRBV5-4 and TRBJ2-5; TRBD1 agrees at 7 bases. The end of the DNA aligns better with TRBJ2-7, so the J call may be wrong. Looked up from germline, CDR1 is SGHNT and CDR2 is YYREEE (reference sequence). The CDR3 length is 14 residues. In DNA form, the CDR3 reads TGTGCCAGCAGCCCTAAGTTACAGGGGAGCGAGCAGTACTTC. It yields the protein CASSPKLQGSEQYF.

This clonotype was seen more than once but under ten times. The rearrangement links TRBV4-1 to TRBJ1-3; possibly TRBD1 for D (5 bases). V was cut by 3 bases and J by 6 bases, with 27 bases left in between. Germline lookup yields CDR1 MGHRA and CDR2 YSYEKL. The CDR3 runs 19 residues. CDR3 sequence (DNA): TGCGCCAGCAGCCACCAAGTCTCCTTGCGCGGACACGCGCTAAACACCATATATTTT. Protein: CASSHQVSLRGHALNTIYF.

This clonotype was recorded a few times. The CDR3 nucleotides are TGCAGTGCTCAGGGGGCTAAGAATTCACCCCTCCACTTT. Its translation is CSAQGAKNSPLHF. J is TRBJ1-6 and V is TRBV20-1, with 8 bases matching TRBD1. CDR3 length equals 13 residues. V was pared by 5 bases and J by 7 bases, with 4 bases of the junction left unmatched. Germline loops: CDR1 DFQATT, CDR2 SNEGSKA (reference sequence).

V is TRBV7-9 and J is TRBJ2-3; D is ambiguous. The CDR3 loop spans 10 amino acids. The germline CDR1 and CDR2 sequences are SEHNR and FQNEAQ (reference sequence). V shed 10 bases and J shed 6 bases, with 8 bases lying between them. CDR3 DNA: TGTGCCACCGGGTTGGATACGCAGTATTTT. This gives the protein CATGLDTQYF.

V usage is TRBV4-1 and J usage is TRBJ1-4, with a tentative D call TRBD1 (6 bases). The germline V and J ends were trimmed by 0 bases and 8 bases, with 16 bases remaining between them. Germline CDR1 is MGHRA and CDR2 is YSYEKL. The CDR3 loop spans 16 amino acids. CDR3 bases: TGCGCCAGCAGCCAAGAACCCGGGGGGGCGGGGGAAAAACTGTTTTTT. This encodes CASSQEPGGAGEKLFF.

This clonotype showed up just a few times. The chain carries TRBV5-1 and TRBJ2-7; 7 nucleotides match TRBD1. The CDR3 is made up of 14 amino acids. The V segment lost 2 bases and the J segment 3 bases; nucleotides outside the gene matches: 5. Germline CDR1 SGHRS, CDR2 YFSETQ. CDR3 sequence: CASSFDRAGYEQYF. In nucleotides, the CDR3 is TGCGCCAGCAGCTTTGACAGGGCGGGCTACGAGCAGTACTTC.

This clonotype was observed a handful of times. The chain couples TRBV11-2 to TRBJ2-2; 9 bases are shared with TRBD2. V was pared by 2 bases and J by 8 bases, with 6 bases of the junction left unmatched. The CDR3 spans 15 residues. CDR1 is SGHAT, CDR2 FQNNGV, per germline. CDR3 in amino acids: CASSLRGGASGELFF. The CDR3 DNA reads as TGTGCCAGCAGCTTACGCGGGGGGGCATCGGGGGAGCTGTTTTTT.

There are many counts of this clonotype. In DNA form, the CDR3 reads TGTGCCAGCAGCACTAGCGAAGTCAATGAGCAGTTCTTC. It encodes CASSTSEVNEQFF. The rearrangement joins TRBV6-4 to TRBJ2-1; TRBD2 matches at 7 bases. Germline CDR1 MRHNA, CDR2 SNTAGT. The CDR3 spans 13 residues. V shed 6 bases and J 6 bases; nucleotides not matched to a gene: 5.

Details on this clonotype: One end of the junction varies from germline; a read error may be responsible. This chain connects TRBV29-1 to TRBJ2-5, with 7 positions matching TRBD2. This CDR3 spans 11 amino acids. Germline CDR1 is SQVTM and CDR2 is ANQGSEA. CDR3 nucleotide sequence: TGCAGCGTTGCGGCGGCCGGGACTAAGTTCTTC. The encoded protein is CSVAAAGTKFF. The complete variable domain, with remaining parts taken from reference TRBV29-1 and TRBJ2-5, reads SAVISQKPSRDICQRGTSLTIQCQVDSQVTMMFWYRQQPGQSLTLIATANQGSEATYESGFVIDKFPISRPNLTFSTLTVSNMSPEDSSIYLCSVAAAGTKFFGPGTRLLVL.

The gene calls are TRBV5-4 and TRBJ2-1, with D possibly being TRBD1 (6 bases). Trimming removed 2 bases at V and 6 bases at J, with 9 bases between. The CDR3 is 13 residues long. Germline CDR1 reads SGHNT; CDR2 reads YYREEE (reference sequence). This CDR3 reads CASSFDRTNEQFF. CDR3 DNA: TGTGCCAGCAGCTTTGACAGGACCAATGAGCAGTTCTTC. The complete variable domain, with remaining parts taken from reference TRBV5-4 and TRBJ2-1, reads ETGVTQSPTHLIKTRGQQVTLRCSSQSGHNTVSWYQQALGQGPQFIFQYYREEENGRGNFPPRFSGLQFPNYSSELNVNALELDDSALYLCASSFDRTNEQFFGPGTRLTVL.

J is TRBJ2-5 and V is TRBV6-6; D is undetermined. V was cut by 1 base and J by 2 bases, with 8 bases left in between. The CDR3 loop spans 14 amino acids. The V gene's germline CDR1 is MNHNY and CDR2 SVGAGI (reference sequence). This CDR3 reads CASSYWASQETQYF. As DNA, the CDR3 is TGTGCCAGCAGTTACTGGGCCAGTCAAGAGACCCAGTACTTC.

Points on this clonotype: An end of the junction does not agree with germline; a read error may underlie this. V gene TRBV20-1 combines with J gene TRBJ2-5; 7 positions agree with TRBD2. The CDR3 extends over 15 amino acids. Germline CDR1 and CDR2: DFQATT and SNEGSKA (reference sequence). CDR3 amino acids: CSARGRAGDLETQYF. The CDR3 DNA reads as TGCAGTGCTAGAGGCAGGGCGGGGGACTTAGAGACCCAGTACTTT.

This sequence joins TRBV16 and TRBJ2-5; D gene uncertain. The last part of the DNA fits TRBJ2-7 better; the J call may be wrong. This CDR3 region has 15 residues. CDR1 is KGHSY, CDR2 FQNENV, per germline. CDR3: CASSQSGKGTYEQYF. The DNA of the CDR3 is TGTGCCAGCAGCCAATCCGGAAAGGGCACATACGAGCAGTACTTC.

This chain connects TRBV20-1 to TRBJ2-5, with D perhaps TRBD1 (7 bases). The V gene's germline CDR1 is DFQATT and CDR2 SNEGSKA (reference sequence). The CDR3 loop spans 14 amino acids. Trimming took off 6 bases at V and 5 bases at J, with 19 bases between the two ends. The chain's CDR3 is CSARLRGVRETQYF. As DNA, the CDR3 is TGCAGTGCACGCCTCAGGGGGGTCCGGGAGACCCAGTACTTC.

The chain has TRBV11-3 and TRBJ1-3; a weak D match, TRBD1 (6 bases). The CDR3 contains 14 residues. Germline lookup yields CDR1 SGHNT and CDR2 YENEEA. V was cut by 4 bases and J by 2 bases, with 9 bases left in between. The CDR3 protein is CASSSGQPGNTIYF. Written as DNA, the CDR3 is TGTGCCAGCAGCTCGGGACAACCTGGAAACACCATATATTTT.